These T cell receptor beta chains were read from a single sample in a study of shared clonotypes between healthy human individuals. The method was immunoSEQ multiplex PCR; TCRdb's version includes in-frame clones alone and lacks a portion of them. In the table there are millions of clones, roughly 91% of which are singletons. Material for sequencing was naive CD8+ T cells from PBMCs. These receptors were taken from a young man in good health. Some clones in this sample may be carry-over from other donors' samples. Each CDR3 is given with its conserved first and last residue. The D gene is left open where the match is weak. Rows give clone size only sometimes, using once, few, many, or a class for an expanded clone.

size	length	V	D	J	CDR3	DNA
-	15	TRBV4-3	TRBD2	TRBJ2-7	CASSQVAGESYEQYF	TGCGCCAGCAGCCAAGTAGCGGGAGAGAGCTACGAGCAGTACTTC
-	17	TRBV10-3	TRBD2	TRBJ2-7	CAISASLGVAGESEQYF	TGTGCCATCAGTGCCTCCTTAGGCGTAGCGGGAGAATCCGAGCAGTACTTC
once	17	TRBV15	TRBD1	TRBJ2-2	CATSSNPGQGRTGELFF	TGTGCCACCAGCAGCAACCCGGGACAGGGTAGGACCGGGGAGCTGTTTTTT
-	15	TRBV19	TRBD1	TRBJ2-2	CASSRTGFMSGELFF	TGTGCCAGTAGTCGGACAGGGTTTATGTCCGGGGAGCTGTTTTTT
-	15	TRBV27	TRBD1	TRBJ1-2	CASSFRQGHPYGYTF	TGTGCCAGCAGTTTCCGACAGGGACACCCCTATGGCTACACCTTC
-	12	TRBV19	-	TRBJ1-2	CASKQGNYGYTF	TGTGCCAGCAAGCAGGGCAATTATGGCTACACCTTC
-	16	TRBV19	-	TRBJ2-2	CASTTPGRARPGELFF	TGTGCCAGTACCACCCCGGGCAGGGCAAGGCCCGGGGAGCTGTTTTTT
-	16	TRBV10-3	TRBD2	TRBJ2-7	CAISESVAGGAYEQYF	TGTGCCATCAGTGAGTCTGTAGCGGGAGGGGCCTACGAGCAGTACTTC
-	17	TRBV14	TRBD1	TRBJ1-5	CASRTDRGCFSNQPQHF	TGTGCCAGCAGAACCGACAGGGGGTGTTTTAGCAATCAGCCCCAGCATTTT
-	15	TRBV28	-	TRBJ1-4	CASSFIGATNEKLFF	TGTGCCAGCAGTTTCATCGGTGCAACTAATGAAAAACTGTTTTTT
-	16	TRBV19	-	TRBJ1-2	CASSMEDRTTNYGYTF	TGTGCCAGTAGTATGGAGGACCGCACTACTAACTATGGCTACACCTTC
-	14	TRBV19	-	TRBJ2-7	CASSGLASAYEQYF	TGTGCCAGTAGTGGACTCGCCAGCGCCTACGAGCAGTACTTC
-	16	TRBV30	TRBD1	TRBJ1-3	CAWNRGKVAAGNTIYF	TGTGCCTGGAACAGGGGAAAAGTCGCGGCTGGAAACACCATATATTTT
-	15	TRBV12-5	-	TRBJ2-1	CASGLGLGGWDEQFF	TGTGCTAGTGGTCTCGGACTAGGGGGATGGGATGAGCAGTTCTTC
-	15	TRBV7-6	TRBD2	TRBJ2-7	CASSLGTSGLYEQYF	TGTGCCAGCAGCTTAGGTACTAGCGGACTATACGAGCAGTACTTC
-	12	TRBV6-6	-	TRBJ2-2	CASSSWGGELFF	TGTGCCAGCAGTTCCTGGGGCGGGGAGCTGTTTTTT
-	11	TRBV19	-	TRBJ1-5	CASSGGQPQHF	TGTGCCAGTAGTGGCGGTCAGCCCCAGCATTTT
few	13	TRBV29-1	-	TRBJ1-2	CSVGQSSGYGYTF	TGCAGCGTGGGACAATCTTCCGGGTATGGCTACACCTTC
-	10	TRBV2	-	TRBJ2-1	CASRRGEQFF	TGTGCCAGCAGGCGGGGTGAGCAGTTCTTC
-	16	TRBV15	TRBD2	TRBJ2-2	CATGGLAGVRAGELFF	TGTGCCACTGGCGGACTAGCGGGAGTTAGGGCCGGGGAGCTGTTTTTT
-	14	TRBV7-2	TRBD1	TRBJ1-1	CASSIRGLGTEAFF	TGTGCCAGCAGCATAAGGGGGCTGGGCACTGAAGCTTTCTTT
-	13	TRBV27	-	TRBJ2-7	CASSFGTPYEQYF	TGTGCCAGCAGTTTTGGGACTCCATACGAGCAGTACTTC
-	16	TRBV7-9	TRBD2	TRBJ2-5	CASSSTSGRGKETQYF	TGTGCCAGCAGCTCTACTAGCGGGAGGGGGAAAGAGACCCAGTACTTC
once	17	TRBV13	-	TRBJ2-7	CASSDRSGGGSYYEQYF	TGTGCCAGCAGCGACCGGAGTGGGGGCGGGTCTTACTACGAGCAGTACTTC
-	16	TRBV27	TRBD2	TRBJ2-1	CASSPLAGGLYNEQFF	TGTGCCAGCAGTCCCCTAGCGGGAGGGCTTTACAATGAGCAGTTCTTC
-	18	TRBV11-2	-	TRBJ1-1	CASRPWASTMERNTEAFF	TGTGCCAGCCGTCCGTGGGCCTCTACGATGGAAAGGAACACTGAAGCTTTCTTT
few	12	TRBV9	-	TRBJ1-1	CASSVAGGEAFF	TGTGCCAGCAGCGTAGCCGGGGGTGAAGCTTTCTTT
-	14	TRBV6-5	-	TRBJ2-1	CASSNRGPYNEQFF	TGTGCCAGCAGCAACAGAGGACCCTACAATGAGCAGTTCTTC
-	13	TRBV6-5	TRBD1	TRBJ2-7	CASSRTGAYEQYF	TGTGCCAGCAGTCGGACAGGGGCCTACGAGCAGTACTTC
-	14	TRBV2	-	TRBJ1-1	CASSVRPRGSEAFF	TGTGCCAGCAGTGTTCGGCCCCGGGGAAGTGAAGCTTTCTTT
-	12	TRBV19	-	TRBJ1-5	CASSHANQPQHF	TGTGCCAGTAGTCACGCTAATCAGCCCCAGCATTTT
-	14	TRBV27	TRBD2	TRBJ2-7	CASSRSGRAYEQYF	TGTGCCAGCAGTCGTAGCGGGAGGGCCTACGAGCAGTACTTC
once	15	TRBV7-2	-	TRBJ2-7	CASSLLGTATYEQYF	TGTGCCAGCAGCTTATTAGGGACGGCGACCTACGAGCAGTACTTC
-	13	TRBV4-1	-	TRBJ2-7	CASSQVGTYEQYF	TGCGCCAGCAGCCAAGTTGGGACCTACGAGCAGTACTTC
-	12	TRBV6-5	-	TRBJ2-7	CASSYSGREQYF	TGTGCCAGCAGTTACTCGGGCAGGGAGCAGTACTTC
-	13	TRBV7-9	-	TRBJ1-1	CASRQTLGAEAFF	TGTGCCAGCAGACAGACTCTGGGCGCTGAAGCTTTCTTT
once	14	TRBV7-9	-	TRBJ2-7	CASSLDIAAYEQYF	TGTGCCAGCAGCCTAGATATAGCGGCGTACGAGCAGTACTTC
-	15	TRBV14	-	TRBJ2-7	CASSQVPQGLYEQYF	TGTGCCAGCAGCCAAGTTCCCCAGGGCCTCTACGAGCAGTACTTC
-	11	TRBV11-2	TRBD2	TRBJ2-7	CASSPSGEQYF	TGTGCCAGCAGCCCTAGCGGCGAGCAGTACTTC
-	16	TRBV28	TRBD2	TRBJ2-7	CASSLLIAGGSHEQYF	TGTGCCAGCAGCTTACTTATAGCGGGAGGCTCCCACGAGCAGTACTTC
-	15	TRBV27	-	TRBJ1-4	CASSPDRLNNEKLFF	TGTGCCAGCAGTCCCGACAGACTAAATAATGAAAAACTGTTTTTT
-	12	TRBV28	-	TRBJ1-1	CASSFNSRLAFF	TGTGCCAGCAGTTTTAACTCCCGGTTAGCTTTCTTT
once	13	TRBV11-3	-	TRBJ2-7	CASSLVWGYEQYF	TGTGCCAGCAGCTTAGTTTGGGGCTACGAGCAGTACTTC
-	15	TRBV28	TRBD1	TRBJ2-5	CASSPGTATQETQYF	TGTGCCAGCAGTCCCGGGACAGCAACCCAAGAGACCCAGTACTTC
-	16	TRBV14	TRBD1	TRBJ1-2	CASSQGHRGPTFGHTF	TGTGCCAGCAGCCAAGGGCACAGGGGGCCTACGTTTGGCCACACCTTC